This is a list of T cell receptor beta chains from one sample in a study of blood T cell repertoires in COVID-19. The assay was immunoSEQ multiplex PCR, and TCRdb's table has in-frame clones only and misses some. This table has around 700,000 clones, 75% to 90% appearing once. The sequencing input was peripheral blood. The origin of the receptors is a woman under 30 with acute or convalescent COVID-19. CDR3s include the opening cysteine and the closing phenylalanine or tryptophan. A D gene is named only where the DNA matches it firmly. The size entry is marked missing in some rows and otherwise reads once, few, many or a size class.

CASSLRGRNTEAFF	TGTGCCAGCAGCCTTAGGGGCAGGAACACTGAAGCTTTCTTT	.	14	TRBV28	TRBJ1-1	.
CASRHRGTQYF	TGTGCCAGCAGGCACAGGGGGACCCAGTACTTC	.	11	TRBV12-3/TRBV12-4	TRBJ2-5	TRBD1
CASSEEQGDFYGYTF	TGTGCCAGCAGTGAGGAACAGGGTGATTTCTATGGCTACACCTTC	.	15	TRBV6-4	TRBJ1-2	.
CASSGAGAYYNEQFF	TGTGCCAGCAGCGGAGCGGGGGCCTACTACAATGAGCAGTTCTTC	.	15	TRBV9	TRBJ2-1	TRBD2
CSVEETGGPEGYTF	TGCAGCGTTGAAGAAACAGGGGGGCCCGAGGGCTACACCTTC	.	14	TRBV29-1	TRBJ1-2	TRBD1
CASSSPQQGPQHF	TGTGCCAGCAGTTCCCCGCAACAGGGGCCCCAGCATTTT	.	13	TRBV6-6	TRBJ1-5	.
CASSLGRGNTIYF	TGTGCCAGCAGCTTAGGGCGGGGAAACACCATATATTTT	.	13	TRBV13	TRBJ1-3	.
CASSEGATSLSQETQYF	TGTGCCAGCAGTGAAGGGGCCACTAGCTTGTCCCAAGAGACCCAGTACTTC	.	17	TRBV6-1	TRBJ2-5	.
CASSLQGFTEAFF	TGTGCCAGCAGCTTACAGGGATTTACTGAAGCTTTCTTT	once	13	TRBV5-5	TRBJ1-1	.
CASSLTGSEAFF	TGTGCCAGCAGCTTGACGGGATCTGAAGCTTTCTTT	.	12	TRBV7-9	TRBJ1-1	.
CASSLGPRGTDTQYF	TGTGCCAGCAGCTTGGGCCCTCGGGGCACAGATACGCAGTATTTT	.	15	TRBV5-8	TRBJ2-3	.
CASRNGGPTNEKLFF	TGTGCCAGCAGAAACGGGGGGCCAACTAATGAAAAACTGTTTTTT	.	15	TRBV28	TRBJ1-4	.
CASSPTGTGAYEQYF	TGTGCCAGCAGTCCCACCGGGACAGGGGCTTACGAGCAGTACTTC	.	15	TRBV6-5	TRBJ2-7	TRBD1